Listed below are T cell receptor beta chains from one sample, sequenced in a study of cytomegalovirus exposure and HLA in healthy donors. The protocol was immunoSEQ multiplex PCR, while the TCRdb copy is restricted to in-frame clones and leaves out a portion. Among about 190,000 clones listed, 79% were seen once. The source material was PBMCs. Receptor source: a woman aged 18-29 years in good health and CMV-seronegative. The CDR3 runs from the conserved cysteine through the conserved F or W. The order of the fields is J gene, clone size, V gene, D gene, CDR3 protein, CDR3 DNA. D genes are given only for firm matches. Part of the rows lack a size; the others show once, few, many or a class for expanded clones.

TRBJ2-6 - TRBV2 - CANWEVLNSGANVLTF TGTGCCAACTGGGAGGTGCTTAACTCTGGGGCCAACGTCCTGACTTTC
TRBJ2-7 - TRBV5-1 TRBD2 CASSLDLGGKVQYF TGCGCCAGCAGCTTGGATTTGGGGGGGAAGGTGCAGTACTTC
TRBJ1-1 once TRBV7-8 - CASTNRVVNAEAFF TGTGCCAGCACGAACCGGGTGGTTAACGCTGAAGCTTTCTTT
TRBJ2-2 - TRBV5-4 - CASSSVTPNTGELFF TGTGCCAGCAGCTCTGTCACTCCGAACACCGGGGAGCTGTTTTTT
TRBJ1-2 - TRBV5-4 TRBD1 CASSLGSGQGAYGYTF TGTGCCAGCAGCTTGGGTTCGGGACAGGGGGCCTACGGCTACACCTTC
TRBJ2-1 - TRBV4-3 TRBD2 CASSQVRAAGQFF TGCGCCAGCAGCCAAGTTAGAGCAGCGGGACAGTTCTTC
TRBJ2-3 - TRBV6-5 TRBD2 CASSYGAGGQQDTQYF TGTGCCAGCAGTTACGGAGCGGGGGGGCAGCAAGATACGCAGTATTTT
TRBJ2-1 - TRBV27 - CASSPNYNEQFF TGTGCCAGCAGTCCCAACTACAATGAGCAGTTCTTC
TRBJ2-6 - TRBV4-1 TRBD2 CASSQEGGTGANVLTF TGCGCCAGCAGCCAAGAGGGGGGGACCGGGGCCAACGTCCTGACTTTC
TRBJ1-5 - TRBV28 - CASSETISNQPQHF TGTGCCAGCAGTGAGACAATTAGCAATCAGCCCCAGCATTTT
TRBJ1-1 - TRBV6-5 - CASSRDWDNTEAFF TGTGCCAGCAGTAGGGACTGGGACAACACTGAAGCTTTCTTT
TRBJ2-1 - TRBV27 - CASSLREEGNEQFF TGTGCCAGCAGTTTACGTGAGGAGGGAAATGAGCAGTTCTTC
TRBJ1-3 - TRBV19 - CASSQGNGNTIYF TGTGCCAGTAGTCAGGGGAACGGAAACACCATATATTTT
TRBJ1-2 - TRBV7-8 TRBD1 CASSLALPGQRYGYTF TGTGCCAGCAGCTTAGCACTTCCGGGACAGCGCTATGGCTACACCTTC